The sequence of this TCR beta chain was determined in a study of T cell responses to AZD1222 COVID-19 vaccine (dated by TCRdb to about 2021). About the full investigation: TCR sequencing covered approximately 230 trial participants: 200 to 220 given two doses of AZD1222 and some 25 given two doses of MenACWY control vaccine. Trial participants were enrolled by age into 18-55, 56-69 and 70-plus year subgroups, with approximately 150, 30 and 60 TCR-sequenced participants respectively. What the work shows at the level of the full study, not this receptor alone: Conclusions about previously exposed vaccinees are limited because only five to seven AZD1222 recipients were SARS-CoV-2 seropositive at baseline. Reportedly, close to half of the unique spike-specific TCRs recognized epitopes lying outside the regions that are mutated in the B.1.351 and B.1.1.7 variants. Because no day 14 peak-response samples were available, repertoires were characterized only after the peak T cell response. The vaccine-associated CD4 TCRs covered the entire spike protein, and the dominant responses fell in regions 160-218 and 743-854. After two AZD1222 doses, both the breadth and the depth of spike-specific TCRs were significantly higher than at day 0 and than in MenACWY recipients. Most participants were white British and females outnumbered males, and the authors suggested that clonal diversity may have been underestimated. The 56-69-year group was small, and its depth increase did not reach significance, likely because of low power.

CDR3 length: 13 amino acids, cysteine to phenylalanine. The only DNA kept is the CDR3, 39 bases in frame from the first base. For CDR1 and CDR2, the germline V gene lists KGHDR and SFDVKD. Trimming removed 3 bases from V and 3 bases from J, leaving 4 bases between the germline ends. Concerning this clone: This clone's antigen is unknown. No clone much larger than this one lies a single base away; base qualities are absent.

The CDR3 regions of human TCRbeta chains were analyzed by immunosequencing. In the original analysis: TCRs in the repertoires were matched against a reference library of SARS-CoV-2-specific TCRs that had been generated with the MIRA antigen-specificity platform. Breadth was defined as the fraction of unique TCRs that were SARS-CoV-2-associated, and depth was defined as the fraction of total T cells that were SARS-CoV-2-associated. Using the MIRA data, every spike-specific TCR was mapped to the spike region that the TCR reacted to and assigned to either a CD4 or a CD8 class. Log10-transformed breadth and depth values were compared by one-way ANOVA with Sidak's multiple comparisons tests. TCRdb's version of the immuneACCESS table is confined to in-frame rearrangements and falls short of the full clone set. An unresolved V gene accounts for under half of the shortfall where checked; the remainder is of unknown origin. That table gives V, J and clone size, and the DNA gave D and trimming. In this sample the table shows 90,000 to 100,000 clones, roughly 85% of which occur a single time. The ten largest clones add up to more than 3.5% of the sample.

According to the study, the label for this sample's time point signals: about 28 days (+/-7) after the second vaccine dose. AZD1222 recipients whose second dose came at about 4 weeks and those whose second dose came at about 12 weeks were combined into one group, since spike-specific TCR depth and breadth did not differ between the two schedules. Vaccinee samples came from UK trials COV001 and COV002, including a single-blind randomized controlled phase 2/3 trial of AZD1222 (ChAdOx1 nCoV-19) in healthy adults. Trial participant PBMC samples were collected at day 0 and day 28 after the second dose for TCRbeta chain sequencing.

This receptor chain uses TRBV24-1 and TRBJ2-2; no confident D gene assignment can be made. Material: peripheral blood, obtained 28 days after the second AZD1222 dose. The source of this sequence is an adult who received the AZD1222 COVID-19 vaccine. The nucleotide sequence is TGTGCCACCAGTGATCTATACACCGGGGAGCTGTTTTTT. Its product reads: CATSDLYTGELFF.